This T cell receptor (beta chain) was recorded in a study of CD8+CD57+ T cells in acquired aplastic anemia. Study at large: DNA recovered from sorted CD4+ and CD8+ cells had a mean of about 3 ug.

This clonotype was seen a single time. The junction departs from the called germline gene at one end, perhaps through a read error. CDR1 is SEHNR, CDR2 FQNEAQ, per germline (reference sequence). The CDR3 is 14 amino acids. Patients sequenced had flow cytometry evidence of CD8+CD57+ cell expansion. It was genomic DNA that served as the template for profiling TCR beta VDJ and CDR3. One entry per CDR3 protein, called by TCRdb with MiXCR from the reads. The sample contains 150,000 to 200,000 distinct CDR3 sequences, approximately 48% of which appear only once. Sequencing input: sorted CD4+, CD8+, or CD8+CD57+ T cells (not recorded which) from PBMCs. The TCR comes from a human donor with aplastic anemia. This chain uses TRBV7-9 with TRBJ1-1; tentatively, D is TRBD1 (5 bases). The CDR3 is CASSLGQQNTEASF. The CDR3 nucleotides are TGTGCCAGCAGCTTAGGACAGCAAAACACTGAAGCCTCCTTT.